A selection of T cell receptor beta chains follows, all from one sample in a study of T cell changes during pregnancy in multiple sclerosis. Sequenced by immunoSEQ multiplex PCR; TCRdb stores in-frame clones only, minus some. The table lists about 48,000 clones, over 75% of them singletons. Sequenced material: CD4+ T cells from peripheral blood mononuclear cells, taken in the second trimester of pregnancy. The source of these receptors is a female donor with multiple sclerosis, enrolled in a pregnancy study. Both conserved end residues are part of each CDR3. The order of the fields is J gene, V gene, D gene, CDR3 DNA, CDR3 protein. A D gene is named only where the DNA matches it firmly.

j_gene: TRBJ2-5; v_gene: TRBV5-1; d_gene: NA; CDR3nt: TGCGCCAGCAGCTTGACTTCCACGACCCAGTACTTC; CDR3aa: CASSLTSTTQYF
j_gene: TRBJ2-2; v_gene: TRBV7-9; d_gene: TRBD2; CDR3nt: TGTGCCAGCAGCTTAGCGGCCCTAGCGGGAGGGCCGGACACCGGGGAGCTGTTTTTT; CDR3aa: CASSLAALAGGPDTGELFF
j_gene: TRBJ1-4; v_gene: TRBV5-1; d_gene: TRBD1; CDR3nt: TGCGCCAGCAGCTCCGGGACAGCAAATGAAAAACTGTTTTTT; CDR3aa: CASSSGTANEKLFF
j_gene: TRBJ2-7; v_gene: TRBV16; d_gene: TRBD1; CDR3nt: TGTGCCAGCAGCCCCTCACTGGGACAGGGAAGCTCCTACGAGCAGTACTTC; CDR3aa: CASSPSLGQGSSYEQYF
j_gene: TRBJ2-3; v_gene: TRBV6-5; d_gene: NA; CDR3nt: TGTGCCAGCAGTTACCGAGATACGCAGTATTTT; CDR3aa: CASSYRDTQYF
j_gene: TRBJ1-5; v_gene: TRBV19; d_gene: TRBD1; CDR3nt: TGTGCCACGACAGGGGACGGCAATCAGCCCCAGCATTTT; CDR3aa: CATTGDGNQPQHF
j_gene: TRBJ1-4; v_gene: TRBV20-1; d_gene: NA; CDR3nt: TGCAGTGCTACCGGGAATGAAAAACTGTTTTTT; CDR3aa: CSATGNEKLFF
j_gene: TRBJ2-1; v_gene: TRBV7-3; d_gene: TRBD2; CDR3nt: TGTGCCAGCAGCCCCACTAGCGTAGCCTACAATGAGCAGTTCTTC; CDR3aa: CASSPTSVAYNEQFF
j_gene: TRBJ1-1; v_gene: TRBV20-1; d_gene: NA; CDR3nt: TGCAGATCAATCAGGGGCACTGAAGCTTTCTTT; CDR3aa: CRSIRGTEAFF
j_gene: TRBJ2-7; v_gene: TRBV19; d_gene: TRBD1; CDR3nt: TGTGCCAGTAGTACCGGGACAGGGGGCTCCTACGAGCAGTACTTC; CDR3aa: CASSTGTGGSYEQYF
j_gene: TRBJ2-6; v_gene: TRBV27; d_gene: NA; CDR3nt: TGTGCCAGCAGAACAGGGTCCGGGGCCAACGTCCTGACTTTC; CDR3aa: CASRTGSGANVLTF
j_gene: TRBJ1-1; v_gene: TRBV6-5; d_gene: NA; CDR3nt: TGTGCCAGCAGTTACACCCAGCCAGGGGACACTGAAGCTTTCTTT; CDR3aa: CASSYTQPGDTEAFF
j_gene: TRBJ2-3; v_gene: TRBV11-1; d_gene: NA; CDR3nt: TGTGCCAGCAGCTACCTGGGGGCCACAGATACGCAGTATTTT; CDR3aa: CASSYLGATDTQYF
j_gene: TRBJ2-7; v_gene: TRBV9; d_gene: NA; CDR3nt: TGTGCCAGCAGCGTAGCACAGGGCTCCTACGAGCAGTACTTC; CDR3aa: CASSVAQGSYEQYF
j_gene: TRBJ1-1; v_gene: TRBV29-1; d_gene: TRBD1; CDR3nt: TGCAGCGTTGGACAGGGTGACACTGAAGCTTTCTTT; CDR3aa: CSVGQGDTEAFF
j_gene: TRBJ2-7; v_gene: TRBV7-9; d_gene: NA; CDR3nt: TGTGCCAGCAGCTTAGGCCCCCAGTACGAGCAGTACTTC; CDR3aa: CASSLGPQYEQYF
j_gene: TRBJ2-5; v_gene: TRBV6-5; d_gene: TRBD1; CDR3nt: TGTGCCAGCAGTTGGGGGACAGGGAAAGAGACCCAGTACTTC; CDR3aa: CASSWGTGKETQYF